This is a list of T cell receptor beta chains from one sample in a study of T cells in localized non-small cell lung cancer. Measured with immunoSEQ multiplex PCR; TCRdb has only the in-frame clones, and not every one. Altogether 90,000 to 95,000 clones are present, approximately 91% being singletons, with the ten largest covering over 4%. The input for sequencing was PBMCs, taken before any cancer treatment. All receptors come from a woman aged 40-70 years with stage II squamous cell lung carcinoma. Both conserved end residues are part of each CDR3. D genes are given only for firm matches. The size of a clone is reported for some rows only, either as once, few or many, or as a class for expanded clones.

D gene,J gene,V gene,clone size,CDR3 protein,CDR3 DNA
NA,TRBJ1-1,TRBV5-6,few,CASSLGLDRSTEAFF,TGTGCCAGCAGCTTGGGGCTTGACAGGAGCACTGAAGCTTTCTTT
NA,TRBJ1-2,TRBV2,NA,CASSSLETLGGYTF,TGTGCCAGCAGCTCCCTGGAGACATTGGGTGGCTACACCTTC
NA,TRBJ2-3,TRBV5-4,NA,CASSLGGGASADTQYF,TGTGCCAGCAGCTTGGGTGGGGGGGCCAGTGCAGATACGCAGTATTTT
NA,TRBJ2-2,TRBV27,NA,CASSLPGGELFF,TGTGCCAGCAGTTTACCGGGCGGGGAGCTGTTTTTT
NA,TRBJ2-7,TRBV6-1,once,CASNALYEQYF,TGTGCCAGCAATGCCCTGTACGAGCAGTACTTC
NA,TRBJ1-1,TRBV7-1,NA,CASSPATGSFGMNTEAFF,TGTGCCAGCAGCCCCGCTACAGGGTCCTTTGGGATGAACACTGAAGCTTTCTTT
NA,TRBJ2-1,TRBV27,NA,CASSSPLYNEQFF,TGTGCCAGCAGTTCCCCGCTATACAATGAGCAGTTCTTC
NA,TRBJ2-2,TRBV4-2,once,CASSPFEGAGELFF,TGTGCCAGCAGCCCTTTTGAAGGGGCCGGGGAGCTGTTTTTT
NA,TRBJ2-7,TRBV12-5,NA,CASGGRVFDEQYF,TGTGCTAGTGGTGGCAGGGTTTTTGACGAGCAGTACTTC
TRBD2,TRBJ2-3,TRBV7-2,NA,CASSHPSGRIADTQYF,TGTGCCAGCAGCCACCCTAGCGGGAGAATCGCAGATACGCAGTATTTT
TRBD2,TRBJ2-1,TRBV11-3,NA,CASSLGLAGGEQFF,TGTGCCAGCAGCTTAGGGCTAGCGGGAGGTGAGCAGTTCTTC
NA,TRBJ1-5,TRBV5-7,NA,CASSYDREDKNQPQHF,TGTGCCAGCAGCTACGACAGAGAAGACAAGAATCAGCCCCAGCATTTT
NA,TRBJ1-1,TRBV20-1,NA,CSATRQVEAFF,TGCAGTGCTACCAGACAGGTGGAGGCTTTCTTT
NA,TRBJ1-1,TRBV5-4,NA,CASSLPGKATEAFF,TGTGCCAGCAGCTTGCCAGGGAAGGCCACTGAAGCTTTCTTT
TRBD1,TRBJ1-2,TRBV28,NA,CASSSRLGGAGGYTF,TGTGCCAGCAGTTCCCGTTTAGGGGGCGCGGGTGGCTACACCTTC
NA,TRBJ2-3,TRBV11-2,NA,CASSLDGAATDTQYF,TGTGCCAGCAGCTTAGATGGCGCGGCCACAGATACGCAGTATTTT
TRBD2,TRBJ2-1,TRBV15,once,CATSGHRTSGIHEQFF,TGTGCCACCAGCGGTCATCGGACTAGCGGGATCCATGAGCAGTTCTTC
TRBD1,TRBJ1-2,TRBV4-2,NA,CASSQELQGDYGYTF,TGTGCCAGCAGCCAAGAGTTACAGGGGGACTATGGCTACACCTTC
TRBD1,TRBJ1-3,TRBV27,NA,CASSSRGQLLYSGNTIYF,TGTGCCAGCAGTTCCAGGGGACAGCTCCTTTACTCTGGAAACACCATATATTTT
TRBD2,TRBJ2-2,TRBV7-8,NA,CASSLAGGPVGELFF,TGTGCCAGCAGTCTAGCGGGAGGGCCCGTCGGGGAGCTGTTTTTT
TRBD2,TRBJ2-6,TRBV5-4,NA,CASILTSGNPVSGANVLTF,TGTGCCAGCATCCTGACTAGCGGGAACCCTGTCTCTGGGGCCAACGTCCTGACTTTC
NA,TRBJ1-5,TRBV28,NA,CASSLLIGAGEQPQHF,TGTGCCAGCAGTTTATTGATTGGGGCAGGGGAGCAGCCCCAGCATTTT
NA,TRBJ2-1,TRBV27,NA,CASSLSAGLGDNEQFF,TGTGCCAGCAGTTTGAGTGCCGGGTTAGGAGACAATGAGCAGTTCTTC
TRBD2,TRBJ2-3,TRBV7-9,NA,CASSRRTSLTTDTQYF,TGTGCCAGCAGCCGTAGGACTAGCTTAACCACAGATACGCAGTATTTT
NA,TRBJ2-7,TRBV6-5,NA,CASSLAGPTYEQYF,TGTGCCAGCAGTTTGGCTGGACCAACCTACGAGCAGTACTTC
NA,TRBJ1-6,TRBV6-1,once,CASITTGSGSPLHF,TGTGCCAGCATAACTACGGGCAGCGGTTCACCCCTCCACTTT
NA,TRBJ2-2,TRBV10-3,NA,CAIQGNTGELFF,TGTGCCATCCAGGGGAACACCGGGGAGCTGTTTTTT
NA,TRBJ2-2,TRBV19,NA,CASRYRAWDGELFF,TGTGCCAGTAGGTACAGGGCCTGGGACGGGGAGCTGTTTTTT
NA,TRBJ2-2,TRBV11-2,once,CASSPGAGTGELFF,TGTGCCAGCAGCCCAGGGGCGGGCACCGGGGAGCTGTTTTTT
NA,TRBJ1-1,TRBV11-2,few,CASSFGGSEAFF,TGTGCCAGCAGCTTTGGTGGGAGCGAAGCTTTCTTT
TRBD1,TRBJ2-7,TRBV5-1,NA,CASSPGQGEQYF,TGCGCCAGCAGCCCCGGACAGGGCGAGCAGTACTTC
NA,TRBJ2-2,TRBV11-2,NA,CASRYGLLNTGELFF,TGTGCCAGCAGGTACGGACTTTTGAACACCGGGGAGCTGTTTTTT
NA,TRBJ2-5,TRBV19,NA,CASSPGLGETQYF,TGTGCCAGTTCCCCGGGACTTGGCGAGACCCAGTACTTC
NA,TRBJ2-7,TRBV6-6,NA,CASRRQESYEQYF,TGTGCCAGCAGGCGACAGGAGTCCTACGAGCAGTACTTC
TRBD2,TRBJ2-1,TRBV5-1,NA,CASSSSSGTLNEQFF,TGCGCCAGCAGCTCCTCTAGCGGGACTTTGAATGAGCAGTTCTTC
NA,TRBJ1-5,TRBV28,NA,CASAEVGAGNQPQHF,TGTGCCAGCGCGGAAGTGGGGGCGGGCAATCAGCCCCAGCATTTT
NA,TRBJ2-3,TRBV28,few,CASSFERILANTDTQYF,TGTGCCAGCAGTTTCGAAAGAATCCTAGCCAACACAGATACGCAGTATTTT
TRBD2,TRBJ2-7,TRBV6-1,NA,CASSEASLGTSEYEQYF,TGTGCCAGCAGTGAAGCGTCCCTAGGGACTAGCGAGTACGAGCAGTACTTC
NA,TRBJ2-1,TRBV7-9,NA,CASSSLGGPNEQFF,TGTGCCAGCAGCTCCCTTGGGGGGCCCAATGAGCAGTTCTTC
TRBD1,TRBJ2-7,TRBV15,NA,CATSRAAGGSYEQYF,TGTGCCACCAGCAGAGCGGCAGGGGGCTCCTACGAGCAGTACTTC
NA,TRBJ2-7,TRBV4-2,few,CASSQGGGALYEQYF,TGTGCCAGCAGCCAAGGTGGGGGGGCCCTCTACGAGCAGTACTTC
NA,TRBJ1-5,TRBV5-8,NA,CASSLGQLSNQPQHF,TGTGCCAGCAGCTTGGGGCAGCTTAGCAATCAGCCCCAGCATTTT
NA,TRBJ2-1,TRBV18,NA,CASSREEDNEQFF,TGTGCCAGCTCACGCGAGGAAGACAATGAGCAGTTCTTC
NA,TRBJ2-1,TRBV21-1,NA,CASSRRGFYEQFF,TGTGCCAGCAGCCGGAGGGGGTTTTATGAGCAGTTCTTC
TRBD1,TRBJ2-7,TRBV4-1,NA,CASSDTGDAYEQYF,TGCGCCAGCAGTGACACAGGGGACGCCTACGAGCAGTACTTC
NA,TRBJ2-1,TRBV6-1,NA,CASRALGGNEQFF,TGTGCCAGCAGGGCCCTAGGGGGCAATGAGCAGTTCTTC
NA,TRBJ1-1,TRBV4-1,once,CASSQVAGVGTEAFF,TGCGCCAGCAGCCAAGTAGCAGGGGTGGGCACTGAAGCTTTCTTT
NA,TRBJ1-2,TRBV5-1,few,CASSRGGVRDYGYTF,TGCGCCAGCAGCCGAGGTGGGGTCAGGGACTATGGCTACACCTTC
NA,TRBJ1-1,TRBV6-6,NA,CASTRGRDTEAFF,TGTGCCAGCACAAGGGGCAGGGACACTGAAGCTTTCTTT
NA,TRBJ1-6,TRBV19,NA,CASRQENSPLHF,TGTGCCAGTAGACAGGAGAATTCACCCCTCCACTTT
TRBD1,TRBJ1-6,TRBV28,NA,CASSQDRGKITSLHF,TGTGCCAGCAGTCAGGACAGGGGGAAGATTACGTCCCTCCACTTT
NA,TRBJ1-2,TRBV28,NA,CASSPNRDYGYTF,TGTGCCAGCAGTCCCAACAGGGACTATGGCTACACCTTC
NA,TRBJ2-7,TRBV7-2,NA,CASSLVPVWEQYF,TGTGCCAGCAGCTTAGTACCCGTGTGGGAGCAGTACTTC
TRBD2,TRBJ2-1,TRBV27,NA,CASSYSRTSGTNEQFF,TGTGCCAGCAGCTACTCCCGGACTAGCGGGACCAATGAGCAGTTCTTC
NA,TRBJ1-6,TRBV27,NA,CASSLSYEGNSPLHF,TGTGCCAGCAGTTTATCGTACGAGGGTAATTCACCCCTCCACTTT